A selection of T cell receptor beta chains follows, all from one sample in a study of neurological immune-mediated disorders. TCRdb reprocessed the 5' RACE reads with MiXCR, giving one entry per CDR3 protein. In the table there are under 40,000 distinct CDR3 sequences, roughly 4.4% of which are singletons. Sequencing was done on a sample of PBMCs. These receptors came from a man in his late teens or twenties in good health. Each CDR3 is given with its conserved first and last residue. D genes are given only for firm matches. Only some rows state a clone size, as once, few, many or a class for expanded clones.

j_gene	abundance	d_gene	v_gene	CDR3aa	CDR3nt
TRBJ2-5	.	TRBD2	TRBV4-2	CASSQSSGGAEETQYF	TGTGCCAGCAGCCAATCTAGCGGGGGGGCCGAGGAGACCCAGTACTTC
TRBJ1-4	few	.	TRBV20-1	CSARDPTALFEKLFF	TGCAGTGCTAGAGATCCGACGGCCTTGTTTGAAAAACTGTTTTTT
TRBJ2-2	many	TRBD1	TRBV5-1	CASRSGQGFTGELFF	TGCGCCAGCAGGTCTGGACAGGGGTTCACCGGGGAGCTGTTTTTT
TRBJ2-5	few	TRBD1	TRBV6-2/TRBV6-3	CASSPIRTGKDQETQYF	TGTGCCAGCAGCCCAATTCGGACAGGGAAAGACCAAGAGACCCAGTACTTC
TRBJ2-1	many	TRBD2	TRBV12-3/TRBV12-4	CASSPLAGAYNEQFF	TGTGCCAGCAGCCCACTAGCGGGGGCCTACAATGAGCAGTTCTTC
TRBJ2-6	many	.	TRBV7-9	CASSGTRTVDLAGANVLTF	TGTGCCAGCAGCGGTACGAGGACGGTAGACTTGGCTGGGGCCAACGTCCTGACTTTC
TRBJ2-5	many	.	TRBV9	CASSVANQETQYF	TGTGCCAGCAGCGTAGCTAACCAAGAGACCCAGTACTTC
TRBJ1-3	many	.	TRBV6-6	CASKEGSGNTIYF	TGTGCCAGCAAGGAGGGCTCTGGAAACACCATATATTTT
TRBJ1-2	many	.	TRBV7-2	CASSLDGNYGYTF	TGTGCCAGCAGCTTAGACGGGAACTATGGCTACACCTTC
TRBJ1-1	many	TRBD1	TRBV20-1	CSAIRGQVRTEAFF	TGCAGTGCTATAAGGGGGCAGGTGCGGACTGAAGCTTTCTTT
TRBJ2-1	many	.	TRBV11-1	CASSLYGGLVYNEQFF	TGTGCCAGCAGCTTGTATGGCGGACTGGTCTACAATGAGCAGTTCTTC
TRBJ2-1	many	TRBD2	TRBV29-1	CSKRGIYNEQFF	TGCAGCAAGCGGGGAATCTACAATGAGCAGTTCTTC
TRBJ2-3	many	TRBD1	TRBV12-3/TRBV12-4	CASSLALDRPDTQYF	TGTGCCAGCAGTTTAGCCCTGGACAGGCCAGATACGCAGTATTTT
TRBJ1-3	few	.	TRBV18	CASSPSVSGNTIYF	TGTGCCAGCTCACCATCGGTTTCTGGAAACACCATATATTTT
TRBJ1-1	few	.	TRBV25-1	CASITPAAEAFF	TGTGCCAGCATTACACCTGCCGCTGAAGCTTTCTTT
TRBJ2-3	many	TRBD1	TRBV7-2	CASSLMSGGGDTQYF	TGTGCCAGCAGCCTAATGTCAGGGGGCGGTGATACGCAGTATTTT
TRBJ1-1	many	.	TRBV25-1	CASSVRWSDINTEAFF	TGTGCCAGCAGTGTACGGTGGAGCGACATAAACACTGAAGCTTTCTTT
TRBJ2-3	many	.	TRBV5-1	CASSGEGGGDTQYF	TGCGCCAGCAGCGGAGAAGGGGGGGGAGATACGCAGTATTTT
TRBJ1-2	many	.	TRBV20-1	CSSPSGRNYGYTF	TGCAGTTCTCCGTCCGGGCGTAACTATGGCTACACCTTC
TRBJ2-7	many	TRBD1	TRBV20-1	CSAPGQILHEQYF	TGCAGTGCACCGGGACAGATCCTCCACGAGCAGTACTTC
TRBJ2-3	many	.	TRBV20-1	CSARAGVDTQYF	TGCAGTGCTAGAGCGGGGGTGGATACGCAGTATTTT
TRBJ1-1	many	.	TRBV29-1	CSVSQGNTEAFF	TGCAGCGTTTCACAGGGGAACACTGAAGCTTTCTTT
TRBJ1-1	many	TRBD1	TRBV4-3	CASSHGQGATEAFF	TGCGCCAGCAGCCATGGACAGGGGGCCACTGAAGCTTTCTTT
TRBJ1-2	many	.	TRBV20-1	CSASGGNLYGYTF	TGCAGTGCTAGTGGAGGGAACCTTTATGGCTACACCTTC
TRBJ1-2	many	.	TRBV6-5	CASSYSLSAHYGYTF	TGTGCCAGCAGTTACTCCCTTTCGGCGCACTATGGCTACACCTTC
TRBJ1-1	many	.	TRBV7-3	CASSLMGETEAFF	TGTGCCAGCAGCTTAATGGGTGAGACTGAAGCTTTCTTT
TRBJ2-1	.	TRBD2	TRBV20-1	CSASGLAGYNEQFF	TGCAGTGCTTCAGGACTAGCGGGCTACAATGAGCAGTTCTTC
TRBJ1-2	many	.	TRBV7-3	CASSLGMDSPVSTF	TGTGCCAGCAGCTTAGGGATGGACAGTCCAGTCTCCACCTTC
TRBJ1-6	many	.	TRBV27	CASSSGTSHNSPLHF	TGTGCCAGCTCTTCCGGGACGAGTCATAATTCACCCCTCCACTTT
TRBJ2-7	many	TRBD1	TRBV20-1	CSARDPGTGENPEQYF	TGCAGTGCTAGAGATCCCGGGACAGGGGAAAACCCTGAGCAGTACTTC
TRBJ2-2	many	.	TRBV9	CASSPTTNTGELFF	TGTGCCAGCAGCCCAACGACGAACACCGGGGAGCTGTTTTTT
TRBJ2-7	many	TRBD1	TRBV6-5	CASSTGGVQYF	TGTGCCAGCAGTACAGGGGGCGTGCAGTACTTC
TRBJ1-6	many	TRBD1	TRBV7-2	CASSLDRGKSPLHF	TGTGCCAGCAGCTTAGACAGGGGGAAATCACCCCTCCACTTT